This TCR beta chain was found in a study of blood T cell repertoires in COVID-19. Study overall: T cells, B-cell-depleted T cells, or PBMCs supplied cDNA or gDNA.

Generated by immunoSEQ multiplex PCR, the TCRdb table keeps only in-frame clones and is missing some. Of 150,000 to 200,000 clones listed, 60% to 80% are singletons. The CDR3 extends over 12 amino acids. V dropped 4 bases and J dropped 10; count of bases not matched to a gene: 1. Germline V gives CDR1 LNHNV, CDR2 YYDKDF (reference sequence). A single count supports this clone. The chain has TRBV15 and TRBJ1-6; 7 positions agree with TRBD1. Specimen: PBMCs or T cells enriched from blood (not recorded which). This clonotype was obtained from a woman between 45 and 60 years old who had recovered from COVID-19. The CDR3 coding sequence is TGTGCCACCAGCAAACAGGGGTCACCCCTCCACTTT. It specifies CATSKQGSPLHF.